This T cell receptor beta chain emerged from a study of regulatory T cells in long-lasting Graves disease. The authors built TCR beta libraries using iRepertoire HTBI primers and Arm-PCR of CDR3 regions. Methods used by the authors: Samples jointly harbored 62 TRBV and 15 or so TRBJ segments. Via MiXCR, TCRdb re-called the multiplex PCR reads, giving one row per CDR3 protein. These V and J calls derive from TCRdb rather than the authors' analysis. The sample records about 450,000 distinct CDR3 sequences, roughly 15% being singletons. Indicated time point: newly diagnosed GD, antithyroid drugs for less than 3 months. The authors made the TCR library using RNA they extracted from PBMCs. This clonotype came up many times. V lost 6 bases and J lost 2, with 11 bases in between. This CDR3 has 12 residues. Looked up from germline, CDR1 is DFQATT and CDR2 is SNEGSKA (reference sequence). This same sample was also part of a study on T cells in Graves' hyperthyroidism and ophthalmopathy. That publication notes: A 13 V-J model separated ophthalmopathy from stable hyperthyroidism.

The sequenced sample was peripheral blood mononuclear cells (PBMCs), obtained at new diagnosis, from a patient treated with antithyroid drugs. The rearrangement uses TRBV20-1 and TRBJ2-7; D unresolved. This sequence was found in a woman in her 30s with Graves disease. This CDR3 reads CSARRDTYEQYF. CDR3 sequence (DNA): TGCAGTGCAAGGCGAGATACCTACGAGCAGTACTTC.